The 14 T cell receptor beta chains below all came from one sample that was sequenced in a study of T cells in Graves' hyperthyroidism and ophthalmopathy (dated by TCRdb to about 2019). Library creation used multiplex PCR. Sequencing was carried out with an Illumina HiSeq 2000. TCR beta CDR3 regions were amplified from RNA transcripts. For the first round of RT-PCR on the TCR CDR3, the HTBI primer set was used together with the Qiagen OneStep RT-PCR kit. The public reads were reprocessed in TCRdb via fastp at Q25 and MiXCR, keeping in-frame beta chains. Each CDR3 protein appears once, grouped with its most common genes and DNA. Present in this sample are around 340,000 distinct CDR3 sequences, around 16% of which were seen just once. The leading ten clones occupy roughly 31% of the sample. The sample consisted of blood. The receptors originated from a man aged 30-40 years with Graves' hyperthyroidism.

This clonotype appeared many times. The V gene is TRBV5-6, the J gene TRBJ2-7; a weak D match, TRBD2 (5 bases). Trimming stripped 0 bases from V and 6 bases from J, with 10 bases between. Germline CDR1 is SGHDT and CDR2 is YYEEEE. The length of the CDR3 is 13 residues. The CDR3 protein is CASSLVLGSEQYF. The CDR3 DNA follows: TGTGCCAGCAGCTTGGTACTGGGGAGCGAGCAGTACTTC.

As concerns this clonotype: This may come from a read error, since a much larger clone is one base off. The chain employs TRBV7-3 and TRBJ1-1; D unresolved. Trimming left V 5 bases short and J 0 bases short, with 7 bases between. Germline CDR1 is SGHTA and CDR2 is FQGTGA. The CDR3 runs 13 residues. DNA for the CDR3: TGTGCCAGCAGCCCTCAGATGAACACTGAAGCTTTCTTT. Its translation: CASSPQMNTEAFF.

V gene TRBV4-1 combines with J gene TRBJ1-2; 7 bases map to TRBD1. Germline trimming cut 6 bases from V and 5 bases from J; bases unmatched to any gene: 6. Germline values: CDR1 MGHRA, CDR2 YSYEKL. This CDR3 spans 13 amino acids. The CDR3 here is CASRRTGGYGYTF. The CDR3 bases are TGCGCCAGCAGACGGACAGGTGGATATGGCTACACCTTC.

In this sample, this clonotype turned up many times. V usage is TRBV9 and J usage is TRBJ2-7; no reliable D call. V was clipped by 0 bases and J by 3 bases, with 10 bases between them. CDR1 is SGDLS, CDR2 YYNGEE, per germline. This CDR3 region has 14 residues. In nucleotides, the CDR3 is TGTGCCAGCAGCGTAGGTTGGCAGGTCTACGAGCAGTACTTC. As protein: CASSVGWQVYEQYF.

Many counts were recorded for this clonotype. This chain uses TRBV5-1 with TRBJ2-1, with 7 bases lining up with TRBD2. This CDR3 contains 16 residues. Trimming took 2 bases from V and 0 from J; bases not matched to a gene: 5. Germline CDR1 is SGHRS and CDR2 is YFSETQ. CDR3 amino acids: CASSLGRGSSYNEQFF. The CDR3 DNA reads as TGCGCCAGCAGCTTAGGGCGGGGGAGCTCCTACAATGAGCAGTTCTTC.

The genes are TRBV7-2 and TRBJ2-1; either TRBD1 or TRBD2 may fit D (5 bases each). Germline V lookup: CDR1 SGHTA, CDR2 FQGNSA. V gave up 1 base and J gave up 15 bases, with 13 bases separating them. The CDR3 has 12 amino acids. The CDR3 DNA follows: TGTGCCAGCAGCTTAGGGGGGACCCAGGGGTTCTTC. It yields the protein CASSLGGTQGFF. Combining the CDR3 with reference TRBV7-2 and TRBJ2-1 gives the whole variable domain GAGVSQSPSNKVTEKGKDVELRCDPISGHTALYWYRQSLGQGLEFLIYFQGNSAPDKSGLPSDRFSAERTGGSVSTLTIQRTQQEDSAVYLCASSLGGTQGFFGPGTRLTVL.

This clonotype was found many times. V and J are TRBV5-1 and TRBJ2-1, with TRBD2 identical over 10 bases. Trimming removed 1 base from V and 1 base from J; junction bases left unmatched: 5. This CDR3 has 17 residues. The germline gives CDR1 SGHRS, CDR2 YFSETQ. DNA for the CDR3: TGCGCCAGCAGCTTGCCGCTACTAGCGGGATCCTACAATGAGCAGTTCTTC. Its translation is CASSLPLLAGSYNEQFF.

In this sample, this clonotype turned up many times. V and J are TRBV7-6 and TRBJ2-3; D gene unclear. The germline gives CDR1 SGHVS, CDR2 FNYEAQ. The V gene lost 5 bases and the J gene lost 5 bases, with 14 bases spanning the gap. The CDR3 loop spans 14 amino acids. The CDR3 reads CASSPGPLRDTQYF. CDR3 in DNA: TGTGCCAGCAGCCCAGGACCCCTGAGAGATACGCAGTATTTT.

This chain links TRBV19 with TRBJ1-5; a possible D gene is TRBD1 (6 bases). Trimming pared 4 bases from V and 7 bases from J, leaving 14 bases between. This CDR3 is built from 14 residues. Germline lookup yields CDR1 LNHDA and CDR2 SQIVND (reference sequence). CDR3 protein: CASSNRDWGQPQHF. As DNA, the CDR3 is TGTGCCAGTAGTAACAGGGATTGGGGCCAGCCCCAGCATTTT.

This clonotype was seen repeatedly, ten times or more. The V call is TRBV11-2, the J call TRBJ2-3; D unclear. The CDR3 is 14 residues long. V lost 5 bases and J lost 3, with 12 bases in between. Germline lookup yields CDR1 SGHAT and CDR2 FQNNGV. CDR3 DNA: TGTGCCAGCAGCCCCCGGCCTCGGACAGATACGCAGTATTTT. Amino acids: CASSPRPRTDTQYF.

This clonotype was detected a few times. The chain couples TRBV5-1 to TRBJ2-6; D is unresolved. The ends were cut back, 0 bases at V and 0 bases at J, with 10 bases in the middle. The CDR3 extends over 17 amino acids. Germline CDR1 SGHRS, CDR2 YFSETQ. Here the CDR3 reads CASSLAERSSGANVLTF. The CDR3 DNA is TGCGCCAGCAGCTTGGCCGAACGTTCCTCTGGGGCCAACGTCCTGACTTTC.

This clonotype was seen repeatedly, ten times or more. The chain recombines TRBV20-1 with TRBJ1-2, with D perhaps TRBD1 (6 bases). The CDR3 loop spans 15 amino acids. Trimming stripped 5 bases from V and 4 bases from J, with 20 bases between. Germline CDR1 is DFQATT and CDR2 is SNEGSKA (reference sequence). CDR3 bases: TGCAGTGCTCCGCGGAGGGGGGGGGCCCCCTATGGCTACACCTTC. Its translation: CSAPRRGGAPYGYTF.

This clonotype was seen more than once but under ten times. The rearrangement uses TRBV3-1 and TRBJ2-2; the D is unclear. Germline V gives CDR1 LGHDT, CDR2 YNNKEL (reference sequence). The CDR3 has 15 residues. V was pared by 1 base and J by 7 bases, with 13 bases between. The CDR3 DNA is TGTGCCAGCAGCCAAGGGGCGACCCCAAACGGGGAGCTGTTTTTT. This sequence encodes CASSQGATPNGELFF.

At least ten counts were recorded for this clonotype. The rearrangement links TRBV11-2 to TRBJ1-3, with a possible D match to TRBD1 (6 bases). Germline values: CDR1 SGHAT, CDR2 FQNNGV. Trimming shortened V by 3 bases and J by 4 bases, and 16 bases separated the two germline ends. The CDR3 is 16 amino acids. This chain's CDR3 is CASSFARAGAGNTIYF. CDR3 nucleotide sequence: TGTGCCAGCAGCTTCGCAAGGGCGGGGGCAGGAAACACCATATATTTT.